A single sample gave rise to the 9 T cell receptor beta chains below, sequenced in a study of blood T cells in healthy people across ages. PCR was performed a second time for about 6 to 12 cycles using a sample-barcoded 5' primer and a J-beta primer mix. TCRdb analysed the 5' RACE reads with MiXCR anew, one entry per CDR3 protein. Among approximately 800,000 distinct CDR3 sequences, approximately 53% were seen once, and the ten largest hold 20% to 30%. Material: blood. These receptors all come from a man aged 35-49 years in good health.

Only a few counts were recorded for this clonotype. The V and J genes are TRBV12-3 or TRBV12-4 and TRBJ2-5; possible D gene TRBD2, 5 bases. The assigned J gene may be wrong: the sequence end matches TRBJ2-7 better. The CDR3 length is 13 residues. DNA for the CDR3: TGTGCCAGCAGTAGATACGGGAACTACGAGCAGTACTTC. Translating gives CASSRYGNYEQYF.

This clonotype was detected a few times. The chain couples TRBV9 to TRBJ2-3, with D perhaps TRBD1 or TRBD2 (5 bases each). The V end lost 0 bases, the J end lost 2 bases, and 13 bases lay between the germline ends. The CDR3 runs 16 residues. Germline lookup yields CDR1 SGDLS and CDR2 YYNGEE. CDR3 protein: CASSVAHGTHTDTQYF. CDR3 DNA sequence: TGTGCCAGCAGCGTAGCCCACGGGACCCACACAGATACGCAGTATTTT.

This clonotype was detected a few times. V usage is TRBV20-1 and J usage is TRBJ2-7; D unclear. Germline loops: CDR1 DFQATT, CDR2 SNEGSKA (reference sequence). V lost 0 bases and J lost 3, with 15 bases in between. The CDR3 contains 15 residues. The CDR3 nucleotides are TGCAGTGCTAGAGATCGGGTAGGGTTCAACTACGAGCAGTACTTC. This encodes CSARDRVGFNYEQYF.

There are a few counts of this clonotype. V usage is TRBV5-1 and J usage is TRBJ2-1, with 8 bases matching TRBD2. There are 20 residues in the CDR3. The ends lost 0 bases at V and 0 bases at J; junction bases unmatched: 14. CDR1 SGHRS and CDR2 YFSETQ come from the germline V gene. The CDR3 sequence: CASSLVLLSSGQSSYNEQFF. CDR3 nucleotides: TGCGCCAGCAGCTTGGTTTTATTGTCTAGCGGGCAAAGCTCCTACAATGAGCAGTTCTTC.

This clonotype was counted a few times. CDR3 bases: TGCAGTGCTAGTCGAGGGACAGGGGCAGATACGCAGTATTTT. It translates to CSASRGTGADTQYF. J is TRBJ2-3 and V is TRBV20-1, with TRBD1 matching over 10 bases. Germline V gives CDR1 DFQATT, CDR2 SNEGSKA (reference sequence). V lost 3 bases to trimming and J lost 4 bases; unmatched junction nucleotides: 4. The CDR3 sequence is 14 residues long.

This chain uses TRBV11-2 with TRBJ2-4; the match to TRBD1 covers 8 bases. The end of the DNA fits TRBJ2-7 better, so the J call may be wrong. Per germline, CDR1 SGHAT and CDR2 FQNNGV. The CDR3 contains 12 residues. The CDR3 loop is CAGGTGTYEQYF. CDR3 nucleotide sequence: TGTGCCGGGGGGACAGGTACCTACGAGCAGTACTTC.

The rearrangement links TRBV5-1 to TRBJ2-5, with D perhaps being TRBD1 or TRBD2 (5 bases each). This CDR3 is 16 amino acids long. Germline CDR1 and CDR2: SGHRS and YFSETQ. Between the trimmed V and J ends, which lost 3 bases and 1 base, there was a span of 16 bases. This CDR3 reads CASSSIPGRSQETQYF. CDR3 coding DNA: TGCGCCAGCAGCTCTATACCGGGACGGTCCCAAGAGACCCAGTACTTC.

This clonotype came up once. The rearrangement links TRBV10-3 to TRBJ2-1, with 15 bases matching TRBD2. J lost 4 bases, V lost 3 bases, and 7 bases had no gene match. The germline V gene has CDR1 ENHRY and CDR2 SYGVKD. The CDR3 sequence is 18 residues long. CDR3 bases: TGTGCCATCAGTGAAGGGACTAGCGGGAGGAGGGGTTACAATGAGCAGTTCTTC. This codes for CAISEGTSGRRGYNEQFF.

V usage is TRBV7-3 and J usage is TRBJ2-3; perhaps D is TRBD1 or TRBD2 (6 bases each). V lost 5 bases and J 2 bases, leaving 11 bases between the germline ends. This CDR3 has 14 residues. CDR1 is SGHTA, CDR2 FQGTGA, per germline. Here the CDR3 DNA reads TGTGCCAGCAGCAGAGGGGGGTTCACAGATACGCAGTATTTT. It codes for CASSRGGFTDTQYF.